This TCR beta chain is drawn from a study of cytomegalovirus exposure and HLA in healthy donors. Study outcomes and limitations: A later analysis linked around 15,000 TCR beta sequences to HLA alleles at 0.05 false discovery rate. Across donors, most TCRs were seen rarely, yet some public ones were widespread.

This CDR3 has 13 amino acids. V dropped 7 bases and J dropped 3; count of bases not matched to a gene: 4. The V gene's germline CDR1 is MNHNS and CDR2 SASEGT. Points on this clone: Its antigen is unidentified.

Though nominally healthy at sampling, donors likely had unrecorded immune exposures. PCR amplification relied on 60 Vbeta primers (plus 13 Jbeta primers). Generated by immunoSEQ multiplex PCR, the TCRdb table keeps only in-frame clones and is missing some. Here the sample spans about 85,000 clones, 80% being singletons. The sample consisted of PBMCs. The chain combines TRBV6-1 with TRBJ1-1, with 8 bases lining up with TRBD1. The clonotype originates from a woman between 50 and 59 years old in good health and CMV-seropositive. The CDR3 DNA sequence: TGTGCCAGCATACAGGGGGACCACACTGAAGCTTTCTTT. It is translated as CASIQGDHTEAFF.